This TCR beta chain comes out of a study of T-cell reconstitution after alpha-beta-depleted transplantation in children. The CDR3 sequence is 19 residues long. V shed 4 bases, J shed 0 bases, and the junction held 11 bases outside the gene matches. CDR1 and CDR2 from the germline V gene are SGHAT and FQDESV (reference sequence). Unique molecular identifiers tagged the TCRbeta library. TCRdb used MiXCR to reprocess the PCR reads, holding one entry per CDR3 protein. The sample carries hundreds of thousands of distinct CDR3 sequences, around 15% recorded once. Study conclusions and caveats: From newly produced T cells came most of the T-cell counts and diversity one year after transplant.

In regard to this clonotype: The antigen is unknown.

The source was PBMCs, mostly from graft donor cells, collected 360 days after TCRalphabeta/CD19-depleted stem cell transplant. V gene TRBV11-1 combines with J gene TRBJ2-7, with TRBD2 matching over 14 bases. This clonotype originated in a boy under three years old who had a stem cell transplant for Wiskott-Aldrich syndrome, so the T cells may come from the graft donor. The CDR3, as DNA: TGTGCCAGCAGCTCTCCGGGACTAGCGGGAGTTTTTCTCTCCTACGAGCAGTACTTC. It translates to CASSSPGLAGVFLSYEQYF. The full variable domain, in which reference TRBV11-1 and TRBJ2-7 provide the parts outside the CDR3, is EAEVAQSPRYKITEKSQAVAFWCDPISGHATLYWYRQILGQGPELLVQFQDESVVDDSQLPKDRFSAERLKGVDSTLKIQPAELGDSAMYLCASSSPGLAGVFLSYEQYFGPGTRLTVT.